This T cell receptor beta chain was obtained from a study of T cell responses to AZD1222 COVID-19 vaccine. Across the study: Doses given second, at about 4 or about 12 weeks, were pooled.

This clone has just one count. Its specificity is unknown. V lost 2 bases and J lost 8, with 7 bases in between. Germline CDR1 reads LGHDT; CDR2 reads YNNKEL (reference sequence). The CDR3 consists of 12 residues. Produced via immunoSEQ multiplex PCR; TCRdb's table is partial and in-frame only. The data show 100,000 to 150,000 clones, around nine tenths seen once. Findings and limits, study-wide: Repertoires were sampled only after the peak T cell response.

The input for sequencing was peripheral blood, taken on day 0 of AZD1222 vaccination. The receptor was isolated from an adult in good health. This chain links TRBV3-1 (or the pseudogene TRBV3-2) with TRBJ1-3; no clear D. This chain's CDR3 is CASSQTGYTIYF. CDR3 in DNA: TGTGCCAGCAGCCAAACGGGATACACCATATATTTT.